This T cell receptor beta chain was recorded in a study of PD-1 blockade in mismatch repair-deficient tumors. The overall study: Patients had about eleven mismatch repair-deficient cancer types and were previously treated and progressing. Study conclusions and caveats: Tumor-resident clones, often undetectable pretreatment in blood, expanded then contracted after pembrolizumab.

Regarding time point: roughly ten-day in vitro stimulation with candidate neoantigen peptide 6. An approximately 10-day in vitro culture was run per each of over five reactive peptides. A no-peptide control culture served as baseline for clone fold changes. V was clipped by 2 bases and J by 7 bases, with 11 bases between them. The CDR3 sequence is 13 residues long. Germline V gives CDR1 SGHNT, CDR2 YENEEA. Details on this clone: The target antigen is unknown.

TCRdb keeps only in-frame clones here, not all; method: immunoSEQ multiplex PCR. The sample holds about 15,000 clones, about 88% seen once. Sequencing used cells cultured in vitro, obtained from a patient treated with pembrolizumab. This TCR was recovered from an adult with mismatch repair-deficient cancer. V is TRBV11-3 and J is TRBJ2-5; D is perhaps TRBD1 (5 bases). CDR3 protein: CASSLSRGGTQYF. The CDR3 bases are TGTGCCAGCAGCTTAAGTAGGGGCGGGACCCAGTACTTC.